The following is a TCR beta chain sequence with its context. Its target is not known. Profiling relied on immunoSEQ multiplex PCR, and the TCRdb table lists in-frame clones only, not all of them. This table has about 29,000 clones, approximately 86% appearing once. This specimen belongs to a study of somatic mutations in cytotoxic T cells in rheumatoid arthritis. CDR1 is MDHEN, CDR2 SYDVKM, per germline. V lost 6 bases and J lost 5; bases outside the gene matches: 6. This CDR3 is built from 15 residues. Findings of the study overall: Age was associated with higher CD8+ clonality in rheumatoid arthritis patients, not in healthy controls.

The gene calls are TRBV28 and TRBJ1-5, with TRBD1 identical over 11 bases. The clonotype comes from an adult with rheumatoid arthritis. Input material: CD8+ T cells sorted from blood. The CDR3 bases are TGTGCCAGCAGCCGGGACAGGGGGGCCGATCAGCCCCAGCATTTT. Translated, it gives CASSRDRGADQPQHF. The full variable domain, its missing parts supplied by reference TRBV28 and TRBJ1-5, is DVKVTQSSRYLVKRTGEKVFLECVQDMDHENMFWYRQDPGLGLRLIYFSYDVKMKEKGDIPEGYSVSREKKERFSLILESASTNQTSMYLCASSRDRGADQPQHFGDGTRLSIL.